This TCR beta chain was captured by sequencing in a study of T cells in Graves' hyperthyroidism and ophthalmopathy. The investigators amplified TCR beta CDR3 regions from RNA transcripts. With the HTBI primer set, the TCR CDR3 went through a first round of RT-PCR. TCRdb independently ran MiXCR on the multiplex PCR reads; one entry per CDR3 protein. Of hundreds of thousands of distinct CDR3 sequences listed, about a sixth are singletons. Deletions cut 0 bases from V and 2 bases from J, with 12 bases between. CDR1 is SGHRS and CDR2 is YFSETQ in the germline V gene. The CDR3 covers 16 residues. Input material: blood. The sequence was collected from a woman aged 18-35 years with Graves' hyperthyroidism. J is TRBJ2-1 and V is TRBV5-1; no reliable D call. The DNA for the CDR3 is TGCGCCAGCAGCTTGGCTGGCGGACCCACCTACAATGAGCAGTTCTTC. Amino acids: CASSLAGGPTYNEQFF. Full variable domain (missing parts from reference TRBV5-1 and TRBJ2-1): KAGVTQTPRYLIKTRGQQVTLSCSPISGHRSVSWYQQTPGQGLQFLFEYFSETQRNKGNFPGRFSGRQFSNSRSEMNVSTLELGDSALYLCASSLAGGPTYNEQFFGPGTRLTVL.